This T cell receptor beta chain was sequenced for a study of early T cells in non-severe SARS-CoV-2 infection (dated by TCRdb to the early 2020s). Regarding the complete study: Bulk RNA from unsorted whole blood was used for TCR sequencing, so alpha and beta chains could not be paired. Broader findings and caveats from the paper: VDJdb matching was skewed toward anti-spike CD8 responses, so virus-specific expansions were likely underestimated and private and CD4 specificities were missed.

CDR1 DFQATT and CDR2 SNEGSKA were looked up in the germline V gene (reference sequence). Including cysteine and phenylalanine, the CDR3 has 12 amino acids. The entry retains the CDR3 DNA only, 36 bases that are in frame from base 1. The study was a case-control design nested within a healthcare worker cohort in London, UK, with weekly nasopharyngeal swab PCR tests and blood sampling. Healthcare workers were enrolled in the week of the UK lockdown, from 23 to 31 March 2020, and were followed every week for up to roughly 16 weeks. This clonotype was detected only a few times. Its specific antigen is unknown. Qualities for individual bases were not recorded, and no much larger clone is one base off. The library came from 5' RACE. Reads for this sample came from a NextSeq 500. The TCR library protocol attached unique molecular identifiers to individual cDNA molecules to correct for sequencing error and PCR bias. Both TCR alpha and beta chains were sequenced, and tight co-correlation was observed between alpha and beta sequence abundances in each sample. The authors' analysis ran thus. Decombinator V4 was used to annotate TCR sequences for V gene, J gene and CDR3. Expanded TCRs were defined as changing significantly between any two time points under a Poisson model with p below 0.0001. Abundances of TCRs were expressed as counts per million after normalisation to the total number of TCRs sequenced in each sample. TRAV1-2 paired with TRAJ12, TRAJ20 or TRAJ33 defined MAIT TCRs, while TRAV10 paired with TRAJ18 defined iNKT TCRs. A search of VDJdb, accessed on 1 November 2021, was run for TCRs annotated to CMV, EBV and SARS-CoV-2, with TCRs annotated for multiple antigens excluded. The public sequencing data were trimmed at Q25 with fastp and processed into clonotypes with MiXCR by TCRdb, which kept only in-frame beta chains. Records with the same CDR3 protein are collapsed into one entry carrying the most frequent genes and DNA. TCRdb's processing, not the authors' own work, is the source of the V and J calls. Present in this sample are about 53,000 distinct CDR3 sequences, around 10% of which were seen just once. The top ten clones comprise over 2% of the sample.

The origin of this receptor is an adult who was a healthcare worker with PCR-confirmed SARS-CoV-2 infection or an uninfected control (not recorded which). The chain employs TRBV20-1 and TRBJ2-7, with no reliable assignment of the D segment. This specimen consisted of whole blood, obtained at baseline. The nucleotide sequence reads TGCGGCGTCGTGAGGAGCTCCTACGAGCAGTACTTC. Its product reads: CGVVRSSYEQYF.